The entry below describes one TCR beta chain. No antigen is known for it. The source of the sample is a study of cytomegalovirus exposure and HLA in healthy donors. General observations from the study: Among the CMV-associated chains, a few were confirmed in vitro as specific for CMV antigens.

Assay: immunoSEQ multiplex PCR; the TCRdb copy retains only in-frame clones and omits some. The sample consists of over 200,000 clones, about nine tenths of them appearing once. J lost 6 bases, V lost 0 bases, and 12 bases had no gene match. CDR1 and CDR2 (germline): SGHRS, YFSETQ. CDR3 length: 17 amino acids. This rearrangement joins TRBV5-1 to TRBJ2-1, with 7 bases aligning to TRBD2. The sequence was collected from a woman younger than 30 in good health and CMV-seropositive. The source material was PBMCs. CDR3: CASSLAALGLVSNEQFF. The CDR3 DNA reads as TGCGCCAGCAGCTTGGCGGCCCTTGGACTAGTCAGCAATGAGCAGTTCTTC.